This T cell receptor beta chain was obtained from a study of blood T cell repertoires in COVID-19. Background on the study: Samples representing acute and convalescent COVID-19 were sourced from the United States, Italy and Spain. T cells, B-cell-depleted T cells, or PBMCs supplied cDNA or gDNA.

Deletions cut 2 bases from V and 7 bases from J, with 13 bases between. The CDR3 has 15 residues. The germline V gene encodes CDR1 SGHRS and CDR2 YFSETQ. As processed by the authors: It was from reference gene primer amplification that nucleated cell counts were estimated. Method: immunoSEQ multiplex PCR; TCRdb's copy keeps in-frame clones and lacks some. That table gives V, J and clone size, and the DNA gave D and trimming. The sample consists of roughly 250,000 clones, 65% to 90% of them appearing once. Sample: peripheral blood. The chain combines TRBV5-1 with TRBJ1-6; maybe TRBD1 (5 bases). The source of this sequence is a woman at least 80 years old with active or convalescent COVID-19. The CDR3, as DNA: TGCGCCAGCAGCTTAGCAGGGAAGGGCAATTCACCCCTCCACTTT. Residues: CASSLAGKGNSPLHF. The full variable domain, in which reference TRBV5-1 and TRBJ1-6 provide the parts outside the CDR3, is KAGVTQTPRYLIKTRGQQVTLSCSPISGHRSVSWYQQTPGQGLQFLFEYFSETQRNKGNFPGRFSGRQFSNSRSEMNVSTLELGDSALYLCASSLAGKGNSPLHFGNGTRLTVT.